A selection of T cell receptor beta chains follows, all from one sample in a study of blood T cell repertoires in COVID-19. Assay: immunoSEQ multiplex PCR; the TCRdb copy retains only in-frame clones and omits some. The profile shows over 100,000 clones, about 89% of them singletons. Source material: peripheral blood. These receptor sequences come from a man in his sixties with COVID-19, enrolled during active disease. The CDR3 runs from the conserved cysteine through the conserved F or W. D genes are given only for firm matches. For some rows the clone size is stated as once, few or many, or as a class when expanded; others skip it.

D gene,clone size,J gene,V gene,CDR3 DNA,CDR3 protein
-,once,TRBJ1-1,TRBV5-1,TGCGCCAGCAGCTTGGTTTCAGGGTTCGATTTGATCACTGAAGCTTTCTTT,CASSLVSGFDLITEAFF
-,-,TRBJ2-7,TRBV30,TGTGCCTGGAGGAGGGACTACGAGCAGTACTTC,CAWRRDYEQYF
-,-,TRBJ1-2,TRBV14,TGTGCCAGCAGCCCCGAGGAGGGATCCTATGGCTACACCTTC,CASSPEEGSYGYTF
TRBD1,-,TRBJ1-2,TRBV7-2,TGTGCCAGCTACCGGACAGGGAAGGTGGATGGCTACACCTTC,CASYRTGKVDGYTF
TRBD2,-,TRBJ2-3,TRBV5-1,TGCGCCAGCAGCTTGGAACTAGCGGGGGGGTTGAATACGCAGTATTTT,CASSLELAGGLNTQYF
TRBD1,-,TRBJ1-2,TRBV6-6,TGTGCCACCCAGGACAGGGAGGCATATGGCTACACCTTC,CATQDREAYGYTF
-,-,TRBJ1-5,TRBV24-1,TGTGCCACCAGTGAAACCACACAGGTTCAGCCCCAGCATTTT,CATSETTQVQPQHF
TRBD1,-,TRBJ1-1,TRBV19,TGTGCCAGTAGTACCCCGACAGGGGGCAGGGCAGCTTTCTTT,CASSTPTGGRAAFF
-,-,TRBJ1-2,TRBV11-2,TGTGCCAGCAGCTTGGGGGCGTTCTATGGCTACACCTTC,CASSLGAFYGYTF
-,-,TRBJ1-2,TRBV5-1,TGCGCCAGCAGCCAGACAGGAAACTATGGCTACACCTTC,CASSQTGNYGYTF
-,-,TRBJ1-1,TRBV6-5,TGTGCCAGCAGTTCTTCAGGCAAGAACACTGAAGCTTTCTTT,CASSSSGKNTEAFF
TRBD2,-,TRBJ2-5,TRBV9,TGTGCCAGCAGCACCCCTAGCGGGGGGCGGGGGGAGACCCAGTACTTC,CASSTPSGGRGETQYF
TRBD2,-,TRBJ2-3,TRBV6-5,TGTGCCAGCAGTTACTCTGGGAGCGGGGCTGAAGATACGCAGTATTTT,CASSYSGSGAEDTQYF
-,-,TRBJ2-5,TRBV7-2,TGTGCCAGCAGCTTCGGTCTAGCAAGAGAGACCCAGTACTTC,CASSFGLARETQYF
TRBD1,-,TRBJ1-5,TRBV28,TGTGCCAGCAGTCCGGACAGGGTTCAGCCCCAGCATTTT,CASSPDRVQPQHF
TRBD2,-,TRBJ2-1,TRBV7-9,TGTGCCAGCAGCCGACTAGCGGGGGGGCCCTACAATGAGCAGTTCTTC,CASSRLAGGPYNEQFF
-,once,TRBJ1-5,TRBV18,TGTGCCAGCTCAACAGGGATCTCAAGCAATCAGCCCCAGCATTTT,CASSTGISSNQPQHF
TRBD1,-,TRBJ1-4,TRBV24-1,TGTGCCACCAGTGATACTACAGGGGCAACTAATGAAAAACTGTTTTTT,CATSDTTGATNEKLFF